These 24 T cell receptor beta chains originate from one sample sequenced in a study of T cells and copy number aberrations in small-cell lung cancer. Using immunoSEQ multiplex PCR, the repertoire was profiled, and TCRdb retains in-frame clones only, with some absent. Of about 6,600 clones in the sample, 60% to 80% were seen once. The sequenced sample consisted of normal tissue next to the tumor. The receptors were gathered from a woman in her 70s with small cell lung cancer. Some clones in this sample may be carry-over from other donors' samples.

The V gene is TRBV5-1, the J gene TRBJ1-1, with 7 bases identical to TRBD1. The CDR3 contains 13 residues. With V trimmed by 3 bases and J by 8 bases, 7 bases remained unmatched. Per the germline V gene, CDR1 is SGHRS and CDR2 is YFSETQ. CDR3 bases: TGCGCCAGCAGCTCGACAGGGAGGGGGGAAGCTTTCTTT. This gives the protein CASSSTGRGEAFF.

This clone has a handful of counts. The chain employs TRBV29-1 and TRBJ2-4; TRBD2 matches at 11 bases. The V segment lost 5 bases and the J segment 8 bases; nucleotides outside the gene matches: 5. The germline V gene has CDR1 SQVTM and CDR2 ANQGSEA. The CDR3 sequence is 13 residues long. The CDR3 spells CSVLGTSGDIQYF. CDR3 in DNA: TGCAGCGTTCTGGGGACTAGCGGAGACATTCAGTACTTC. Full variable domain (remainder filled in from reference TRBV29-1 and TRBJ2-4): SAVISQKPSRDICQRGTSLTIQCQVDSQVTMMFWYRQQPGQSLTLIATANQGSEATYESGFVIDKFPISRPNLTFSTLTVSNMSPEDSSIYLCSVLGTSGDIQYFGAGTRLSVL.

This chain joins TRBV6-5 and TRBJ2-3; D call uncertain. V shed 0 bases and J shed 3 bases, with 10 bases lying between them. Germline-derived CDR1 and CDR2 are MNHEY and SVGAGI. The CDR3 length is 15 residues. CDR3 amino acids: CASSYSNEGTDTQYF. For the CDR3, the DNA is TGTGCCAGCAGTTACTCTAACGAAGGAACAGATACGCAGTATTTT.

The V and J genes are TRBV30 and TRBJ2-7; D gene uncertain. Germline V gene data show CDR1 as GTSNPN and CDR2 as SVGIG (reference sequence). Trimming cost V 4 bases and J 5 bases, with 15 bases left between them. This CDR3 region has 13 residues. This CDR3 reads CAWTWGQVDEQYF. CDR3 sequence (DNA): TGTGCCTGGACTTGGGGTCAGGTAGACGAGCAGTACTTC.

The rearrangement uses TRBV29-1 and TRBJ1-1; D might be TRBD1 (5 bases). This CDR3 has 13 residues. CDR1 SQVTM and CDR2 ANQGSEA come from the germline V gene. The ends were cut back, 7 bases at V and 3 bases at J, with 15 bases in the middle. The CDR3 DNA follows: TGCAGCGCCCAGGCCTTAGGGGACACTGAAGCTTTCTTT. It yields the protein CSAQALGDTEAFF.

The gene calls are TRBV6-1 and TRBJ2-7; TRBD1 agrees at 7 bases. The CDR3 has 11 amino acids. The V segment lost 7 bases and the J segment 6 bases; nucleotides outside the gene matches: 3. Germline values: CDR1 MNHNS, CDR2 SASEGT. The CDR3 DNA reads TGTGCCAGCAAGGGGGCGGTCGAGCAGTACTTC. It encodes CASKGAVEQYF.

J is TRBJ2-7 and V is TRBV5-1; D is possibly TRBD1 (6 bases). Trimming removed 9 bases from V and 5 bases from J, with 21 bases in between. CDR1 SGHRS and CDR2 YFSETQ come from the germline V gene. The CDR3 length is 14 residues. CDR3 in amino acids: CATGVGQGSNEQYF. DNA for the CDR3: TGCGCCACCGGCGTGGGCCAGGGGAGTAACGAGCAGTACTTC.

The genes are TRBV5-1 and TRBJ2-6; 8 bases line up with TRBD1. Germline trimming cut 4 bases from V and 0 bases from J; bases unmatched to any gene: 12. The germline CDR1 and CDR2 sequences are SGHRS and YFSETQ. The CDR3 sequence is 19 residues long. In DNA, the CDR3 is TGCGCCAGCAGCCTACGGGACAGGCGGCAAATCTCTGGGGCCAACGTCCTGACTTTC. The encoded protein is CASSLRDRRQISGANVLTF.

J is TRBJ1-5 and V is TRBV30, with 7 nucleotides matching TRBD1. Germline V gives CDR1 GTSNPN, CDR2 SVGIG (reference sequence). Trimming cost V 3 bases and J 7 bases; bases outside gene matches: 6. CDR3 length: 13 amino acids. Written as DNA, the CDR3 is TGTGCCTGGAGCGCAGGGGGAGGGCAGCCCCAGCATTTT. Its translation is CAWSAGGGQPQHF.

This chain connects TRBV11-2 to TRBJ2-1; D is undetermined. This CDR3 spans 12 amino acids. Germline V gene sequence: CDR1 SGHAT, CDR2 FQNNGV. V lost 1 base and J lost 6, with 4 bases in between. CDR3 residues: CASSLAINEQFF. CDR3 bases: TGTGCCAGCAGCTTAGCGATCAATGAGCAGTTCTTC.

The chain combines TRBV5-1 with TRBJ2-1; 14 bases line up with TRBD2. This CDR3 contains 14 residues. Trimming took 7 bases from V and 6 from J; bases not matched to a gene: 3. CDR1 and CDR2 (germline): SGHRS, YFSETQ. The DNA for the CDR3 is TGCGCCAGCGAAGGGACTAGCGGGAGCAATGAGCAGTTCTTC. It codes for CASEGTSGSNEQFF.

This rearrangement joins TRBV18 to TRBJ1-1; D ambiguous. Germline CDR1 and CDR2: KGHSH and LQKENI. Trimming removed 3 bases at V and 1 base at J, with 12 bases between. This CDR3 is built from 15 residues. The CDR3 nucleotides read TGTGCCAGCTCACCGGGAACGGTGGGGAACACTGAAGCTTTCTTT. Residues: CASSPGTVGNTEAFF.

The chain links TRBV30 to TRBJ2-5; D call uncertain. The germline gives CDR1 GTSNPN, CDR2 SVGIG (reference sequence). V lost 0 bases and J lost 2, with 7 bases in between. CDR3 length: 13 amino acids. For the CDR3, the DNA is TGTGCCTGGAGTGTCTATAGGCAAGAGACCCAGTACTTC. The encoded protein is CAWSVYRQETQYF.

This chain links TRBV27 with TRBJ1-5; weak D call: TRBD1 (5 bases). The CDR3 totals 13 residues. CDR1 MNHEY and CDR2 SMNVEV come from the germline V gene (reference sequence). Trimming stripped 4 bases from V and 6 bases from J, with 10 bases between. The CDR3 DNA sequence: TGTGCCAGCAGTTCGAGGGGTACTCAGCCCCAGCATTTT. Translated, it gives CASSSRGTQPQHF.

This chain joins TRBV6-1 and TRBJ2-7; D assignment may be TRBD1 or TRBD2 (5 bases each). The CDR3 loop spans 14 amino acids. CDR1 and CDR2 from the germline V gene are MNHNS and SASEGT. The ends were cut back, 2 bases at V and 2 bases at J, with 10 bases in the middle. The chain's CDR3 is CASSESGRTYEQYF. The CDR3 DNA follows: TGTGCCAGCAGTGAATCGGGGCGGACCTACGAGCAGTACTTC.

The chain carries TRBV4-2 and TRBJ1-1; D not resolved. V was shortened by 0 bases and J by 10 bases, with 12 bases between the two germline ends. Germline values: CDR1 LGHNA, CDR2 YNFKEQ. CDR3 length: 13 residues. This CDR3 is CASSQEVSLAAFF. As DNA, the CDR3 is TGTGCCAGCAGCCAAGAAGTGTCGCTTGCAGCTTTCTTT.

The CDR3 is CASRPLGSGRVPNQETQYF. CDR3 sequence (DNA): TGTGCCAGCAGACCTCTGGGGAGCGGGAGGGTACCAAACCAAGAGACCCAGTACTTC. J is TRBJ2-5 and V is TRBV28; the match to TRBD2 covers 10 bases. Germline V gives CDR1 MDHEN, CDR2 SYDVKM. This CDR3 spans 19 amino acids. The ends lost 6 bases at V and 0 bases at J; junction bases unmatched: 16.

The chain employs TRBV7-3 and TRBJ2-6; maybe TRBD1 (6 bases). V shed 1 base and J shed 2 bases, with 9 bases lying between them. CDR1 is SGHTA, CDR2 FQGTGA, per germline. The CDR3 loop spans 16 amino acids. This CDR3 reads CASSLSSGAGANVLTF. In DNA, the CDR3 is TGTGCCAGCAGCTTAAGTTCAGGGGCTGGGGCCAACGTCCTGACTTTC.

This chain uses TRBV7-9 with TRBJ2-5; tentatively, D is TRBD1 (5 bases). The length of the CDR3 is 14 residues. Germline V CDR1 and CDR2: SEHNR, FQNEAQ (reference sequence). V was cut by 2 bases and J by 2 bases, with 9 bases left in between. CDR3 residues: CASSLSTGQETQYF. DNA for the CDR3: TGTGCCAGCAGCTTATCCACAGGACAAGAGACCCAGTACTTC.

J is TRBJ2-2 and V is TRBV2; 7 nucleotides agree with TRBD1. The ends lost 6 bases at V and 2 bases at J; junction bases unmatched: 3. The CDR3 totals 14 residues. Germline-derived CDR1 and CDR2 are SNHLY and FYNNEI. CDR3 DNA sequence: TGTGCCAGCAGGGGGACAGTTAACACCGGGGAGCTGTTTTTT. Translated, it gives CASRGTVNTGELFF.

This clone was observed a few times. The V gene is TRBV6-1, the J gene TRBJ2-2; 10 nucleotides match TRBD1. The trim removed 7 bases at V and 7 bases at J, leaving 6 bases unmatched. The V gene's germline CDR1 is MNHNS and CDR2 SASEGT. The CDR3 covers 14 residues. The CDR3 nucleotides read TGTGCCAGCATCCCGGACAGGGGGGACGGGGAGCTGTTTTTT. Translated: CASIPDRGDGELFF.

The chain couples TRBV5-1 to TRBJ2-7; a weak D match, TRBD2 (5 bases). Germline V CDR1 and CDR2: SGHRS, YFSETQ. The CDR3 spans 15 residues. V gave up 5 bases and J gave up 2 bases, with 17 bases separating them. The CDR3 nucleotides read TGCGCCAGCAGGAAAACGGCCGAGAGGGCCTACGAGCAGTACTTC. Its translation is CASRKTAERAYEQYF.

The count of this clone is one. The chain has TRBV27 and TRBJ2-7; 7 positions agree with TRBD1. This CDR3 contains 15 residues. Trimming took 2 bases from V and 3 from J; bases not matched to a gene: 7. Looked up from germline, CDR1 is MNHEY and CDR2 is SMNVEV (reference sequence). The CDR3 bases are TGTGCCAGCAGTTTAGACAGGGACAGACTCTACGAGCAGTACTTC. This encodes CASSLDRDRLYEQYF.

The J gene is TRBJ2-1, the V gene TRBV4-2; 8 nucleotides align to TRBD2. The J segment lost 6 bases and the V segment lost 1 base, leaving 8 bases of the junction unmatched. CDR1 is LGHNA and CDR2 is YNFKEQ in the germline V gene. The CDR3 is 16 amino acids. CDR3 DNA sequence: TGTGCCAGCAGCCAAGTGGGAGCGGGGGTTGGCAATGAGCAGTTCTTC. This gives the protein CASSQVGAGVGNEQFF.